The 7 T cell receptor beta chains below come from one sample, sequenced in a study of blood T cell repertoires in COVID-19. Produced via immunoSEQ multiplex PCR; TCRdb's table is partial and in-frame only. The table lists about 260,000 clones, more than 75% of them singletons, with 2% to 2.5% in the top ten. Sequencing used PBMCs or T cells enriched from blood (not recorded which). These receptors were taken from a woman aged 45-60 years who had recovered from COVID-19.

This rearrangement joins TRBV3-1 (or the pseudogene TRBV3-2) to TRBJ1-5; D is undetermined. V was shortened by 0 bases and J by 4 bases, with 4 bases between the two germline ends. CDR1 LGHDT and CDR2 YNNKEL come from the germline V gene (reference sequence). This CDR3 has 13 amino acids. The CDR3 reads CASSQDLNQPQHF. The CDR3 nucleotides are TGTGCCAGCAGCCAAGACTTAAATCAGCCCCAGCATTTT.

This chain connects TRBV7-3 to TRBJ1-1; D ambiguous. Trimming stripped 4 bases from V and 7 bases from J, with 13 bases between. The CDR3 is 13 residues long. Germline CDR1 SGHTA, CDR2 FQGTGA. The CDR3 spells CASSSTTLGEAFF. CDR3 DNA sequence: TGTGCCAGCAGCTCGACGACTCTCGGTGAAGCTTTCTTT.

The CDR3: CASSSAQAVAREGPGETQYF. The CDR3 DNA reads as TGTGCCAGCAGTTCAGCACAAGCAGTTGCGCGGGAGGGCCCAGGGGAGACCCAGTACTTC. The rearrangement uses TRBV28 and TRBJ2-5; 9 nucleotides align to TRBD2. Germline assignment: CDR1 MDHEN and CDR2 SYDVKM. With V trimmed by 4 bases and J by 5 bases, 23 bases remained unmatched. This CDR3 region has 20 residues.

This chain uses TRBV4-1 with TRBJ2-7; tentative D call: TRBD1 (5 bases). The germline V and J ends were trimmed by 1 base and 2 bases, with 9 bases remaining between them. This CDR3 spans 14 amino acids. Germline V lookup: CDR1 MGHRA, CDR2 YSYEKL. This CDR3 is CASSQVGATYEQYF. The CDR3 nucleotides read TGCGCCAGCAGCCAAGTTGGGGCCACCTACGAGCAGTACTTC.

The V call is TRBV4-1, the J call TRBJ2-4; 8 bases map to TRBD1. With V trimmed by 4 bases and J by 0 bases, 2 bases remained unmatched. CDR1 and CDR2 from the germline V gene are MGHRA and YSYEKL. The CDR3 spans 15 residues. The CDR3 DNA reads as TGCGCCAGCAGCCCGACAGGGGTAGCCAAAAACATTCAGTACTTC. It yields the protein CASSPTGVAKNIQYF.

The chain is built from TRBV6-2 or TRBV6-3 and TRBJ1-1; a weak D match, TRBD1 (6 bases). CDR1 and CDR2 (germline): MNHEY, SVGEGT. Trimming left V 6 bases short and J 1 base short, with 12 bases between. This CDR3 has 14 residues. This chain's CDR3 is CASSRLGGNTEAFF. The CDR3, as DNA: TGTGCCAGCAGCCGCTTAGGGGGGAACACTGAAGCTTTCTTT.

The genes are TRBV27 and TRBJ2-7; TRBD1 matches at 10 bases. The junction had 10 bases not matched to a gene; V was cut back by 5 bases and J by 6 bases. The CDR3 loop spans 15 amino acids. CDR1 and CDR2 (germline): MNHEY, SMNVEV (reference sequence). CDR3 sequence: CASSPRTGGMAEQYF. The CDR3, as DNA: TGTGCCAGCAGTCCCAGGACAGGGGGGATGGCCGAGCAGTACTTC.